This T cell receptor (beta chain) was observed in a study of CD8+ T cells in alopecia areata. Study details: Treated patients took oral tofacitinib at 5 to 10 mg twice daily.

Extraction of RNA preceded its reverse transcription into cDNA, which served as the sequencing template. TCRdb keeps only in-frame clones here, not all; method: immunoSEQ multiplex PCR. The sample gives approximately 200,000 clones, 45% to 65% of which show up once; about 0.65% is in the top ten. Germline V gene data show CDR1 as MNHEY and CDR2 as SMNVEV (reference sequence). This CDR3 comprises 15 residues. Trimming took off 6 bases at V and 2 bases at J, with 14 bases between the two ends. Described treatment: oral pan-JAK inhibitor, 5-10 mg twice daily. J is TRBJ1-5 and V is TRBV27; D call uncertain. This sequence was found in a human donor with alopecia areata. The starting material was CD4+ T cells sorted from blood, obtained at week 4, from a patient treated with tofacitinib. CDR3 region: CASSPTSFGNQPQHF. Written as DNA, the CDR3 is TGTGCCAGCAGCCCGACGAGTTTCGGCAATCAGCCCCAGCATTTT.